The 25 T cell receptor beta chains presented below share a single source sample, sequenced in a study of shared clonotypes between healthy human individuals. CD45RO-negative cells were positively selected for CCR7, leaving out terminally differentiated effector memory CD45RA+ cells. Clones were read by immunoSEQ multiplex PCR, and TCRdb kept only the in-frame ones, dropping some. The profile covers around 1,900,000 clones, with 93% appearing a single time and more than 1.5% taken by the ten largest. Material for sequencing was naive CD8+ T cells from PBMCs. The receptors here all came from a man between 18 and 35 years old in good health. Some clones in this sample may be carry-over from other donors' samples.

The DNA of the CDR3 is TGTGCAAGTCGCTACCGGGGGCGACGGAGCAATCAGCCCCAGCATTTT. It yields the protein CASRYRGRRSNQPQHF. The V gene is TRBV12-2, the J gene TRBJ1-5. TRBV12-2 is flagged as a pseudogene. This CDR3 contains 16 residues.

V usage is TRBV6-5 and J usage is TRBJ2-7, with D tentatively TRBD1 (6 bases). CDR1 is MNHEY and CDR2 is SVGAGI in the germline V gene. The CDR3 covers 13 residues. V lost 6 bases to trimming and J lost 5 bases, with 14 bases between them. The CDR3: CASSDTGNDEQYF. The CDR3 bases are TGTGCCAGCAGCGATACAGGGAACGACGAGCAGTACTTC.

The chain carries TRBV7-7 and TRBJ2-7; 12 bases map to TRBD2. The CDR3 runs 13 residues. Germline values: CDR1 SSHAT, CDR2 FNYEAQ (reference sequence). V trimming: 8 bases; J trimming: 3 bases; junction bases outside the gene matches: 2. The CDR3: CASPTSGSYEQYF. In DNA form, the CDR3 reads TGTGCCAGCCCGACTAGCGGGAGCTACGAGCAGTACTTC.

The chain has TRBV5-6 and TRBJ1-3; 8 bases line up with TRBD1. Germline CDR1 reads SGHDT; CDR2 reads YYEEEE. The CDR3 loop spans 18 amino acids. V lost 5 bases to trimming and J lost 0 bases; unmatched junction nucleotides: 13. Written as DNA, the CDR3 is TGTGCCAGCAGGCATTCCTCGGGACAGGTTTACTCTGGAAACACCATATATTTT. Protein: CASRHSSGQVYSGNTIYF.

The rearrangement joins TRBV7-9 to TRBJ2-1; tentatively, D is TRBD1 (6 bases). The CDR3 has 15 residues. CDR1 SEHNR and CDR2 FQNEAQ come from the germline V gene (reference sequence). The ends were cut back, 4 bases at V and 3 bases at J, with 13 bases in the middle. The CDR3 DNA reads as TGTGCCAGCAGCTCTGCCGGGACAAGCTACAATGAGCAGTTCTTC. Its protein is CASSSAGTSYNEQFF.

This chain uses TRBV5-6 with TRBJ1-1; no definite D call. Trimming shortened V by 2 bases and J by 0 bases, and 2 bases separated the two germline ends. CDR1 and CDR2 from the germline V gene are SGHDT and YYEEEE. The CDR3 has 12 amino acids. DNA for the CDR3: TGTGCCAGCAGCTTCCTGAACACTGAAGCTTTCTTT. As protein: CASSFLNTEAFF. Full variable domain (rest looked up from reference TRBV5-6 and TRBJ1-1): DAGVTQSPTHLIKTRGQQVTLRCSPKSGHDTVSWYQQALGQGPQFIFQYYEEEERQRGNFPDRFSGHQFPNYSSELNVNALLLGDSALYLCASSFLNTEAFFGQGTRLTVV.

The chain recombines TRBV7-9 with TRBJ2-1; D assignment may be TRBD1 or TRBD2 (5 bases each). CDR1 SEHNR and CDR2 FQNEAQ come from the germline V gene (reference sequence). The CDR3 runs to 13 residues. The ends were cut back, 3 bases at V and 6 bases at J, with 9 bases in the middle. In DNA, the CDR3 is TGTGCCAGCAGCTTGGGGGTCAGCAATGAGCAGTTCTTC. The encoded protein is CASSLGVSNEQFF.

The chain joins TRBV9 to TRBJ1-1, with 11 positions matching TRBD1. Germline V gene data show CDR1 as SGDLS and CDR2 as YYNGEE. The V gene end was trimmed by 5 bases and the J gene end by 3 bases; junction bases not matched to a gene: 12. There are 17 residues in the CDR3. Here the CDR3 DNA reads TGTGCCAGCAGAGTACTAGGACAGGGGGCGCGGGACACTGAAGCTTTCTTT. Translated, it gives CASRVLGQGARDTEAFF.

The DNA of the CDR3 is TGCAGCACAAGGGACTTATATGGCTACACCTTC. Translation gives CSTRDLYGYTF. V gene TRBV29-1 combines with J gene TRBJ1-2; a possible D gene is TRBD1 (5 bases). The germline gives CDR1 SQVTM, CDR2 ANQGSEA. V was clipped by 8 bases and J by 5 bases, with 12 bases between them. The CDR3 spans 11 residues.

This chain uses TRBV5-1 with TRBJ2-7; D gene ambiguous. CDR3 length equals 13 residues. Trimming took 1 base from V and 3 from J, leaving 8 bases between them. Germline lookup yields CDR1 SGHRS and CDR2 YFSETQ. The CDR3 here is CASSLTGIYEQYF. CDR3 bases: TGCGCCAGCAGCTTGACTGGGATCTACGAGCAGTACTTC. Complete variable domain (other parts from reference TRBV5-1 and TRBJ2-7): KAGVTQTPRYLIKTRGQQVTLSCSPISGHRSVSWYQQTPGQGLQFLFEYFSETQRNKGNFPGRFSGRQFSNSRSEMNVSTLELGDSALYLCASSLTGIYEQYFGPGTRLTVT.

The CDR3 coding sequence is TGCGCCAGCAGCCAAGGTAATGGATACGGCTACACCTTC. Amino acid sequence: CASSQGNGYGYTF. The chain couples TRBV4-1 to TRBJ1-2; D is unclear. The CDR3 consists of 13 residues. The germline V and J ends were trimmed by 1 base and 8 bases, with 11 bases remaining between them. Germline V lookup: CDR1 MGHRA, CDR2 YSYEKL.

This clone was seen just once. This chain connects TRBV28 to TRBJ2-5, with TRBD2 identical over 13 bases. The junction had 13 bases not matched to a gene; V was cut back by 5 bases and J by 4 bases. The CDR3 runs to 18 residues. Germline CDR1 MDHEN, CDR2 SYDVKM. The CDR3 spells CASSPHVTSGRAGETQYF. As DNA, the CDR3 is TGTGCCAGCAGTCCCCATGTAACTAGCGGGAGGGCCGGAGAGACCCAGTACTTC.

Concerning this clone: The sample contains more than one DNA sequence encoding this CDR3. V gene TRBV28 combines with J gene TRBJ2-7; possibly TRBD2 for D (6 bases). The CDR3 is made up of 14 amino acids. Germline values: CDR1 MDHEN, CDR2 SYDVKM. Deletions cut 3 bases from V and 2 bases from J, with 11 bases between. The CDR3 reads CASSFVTSPYEQYF. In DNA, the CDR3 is TGTGCCAGCAGTTTCGTGACTAGTCCCTACGAGCAGTACTTC.

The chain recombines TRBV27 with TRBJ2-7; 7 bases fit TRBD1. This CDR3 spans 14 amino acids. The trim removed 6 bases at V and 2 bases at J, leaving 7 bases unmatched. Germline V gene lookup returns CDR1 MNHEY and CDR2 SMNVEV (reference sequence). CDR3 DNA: TGTGCCAGCAGCCCTTGGCAGGGGGCCTACGAGCAGTACTTC. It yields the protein CASSPWQGAYEQYF.

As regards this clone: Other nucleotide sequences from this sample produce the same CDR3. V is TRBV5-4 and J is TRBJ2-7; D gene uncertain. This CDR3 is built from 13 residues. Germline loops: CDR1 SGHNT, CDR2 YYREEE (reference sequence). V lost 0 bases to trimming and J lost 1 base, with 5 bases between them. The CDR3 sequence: CASSLDGSYEQYF. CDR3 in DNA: TGTGCCAGCAGCTTGGACGGTTCCTACGAGCAGTACTTC. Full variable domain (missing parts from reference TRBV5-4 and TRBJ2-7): ETGVTQSPTHLIKTRGQQVTLRCSSQSGHNTVSWYQQALGQGPQFIFQYYREEENGRGNFPPRFSGLQFPNYSSELNVNALELDDSALYLCASSLDGSYEQYFGPGTRLTVT.

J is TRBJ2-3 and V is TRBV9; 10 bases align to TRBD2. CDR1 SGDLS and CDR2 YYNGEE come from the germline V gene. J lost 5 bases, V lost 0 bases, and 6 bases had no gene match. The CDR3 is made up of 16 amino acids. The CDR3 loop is CASSVAGTSVGDTQYF. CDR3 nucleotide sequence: TGTGCCAGCAGCGTAGCCGGGACTAGCGTCGGAGATACGCAGTATTTT.

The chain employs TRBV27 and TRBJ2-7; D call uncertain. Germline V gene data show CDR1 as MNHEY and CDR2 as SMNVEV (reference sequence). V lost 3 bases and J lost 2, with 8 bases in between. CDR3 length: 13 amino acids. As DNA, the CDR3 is TGTGCCAGCAGTTTGCACGGTGCCTACGAGCAGTACTTC. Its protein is CASSLHGAYEQYF.

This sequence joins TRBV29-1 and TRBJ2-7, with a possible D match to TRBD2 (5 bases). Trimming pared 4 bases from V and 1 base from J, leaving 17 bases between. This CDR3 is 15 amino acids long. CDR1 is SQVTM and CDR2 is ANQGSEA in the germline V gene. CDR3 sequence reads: CSVAGAGNPSYEQYF. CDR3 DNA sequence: TGCAGCGTTGCCGGCGCCGGGAACCCTTCCTACGAGCAGTACTTC.

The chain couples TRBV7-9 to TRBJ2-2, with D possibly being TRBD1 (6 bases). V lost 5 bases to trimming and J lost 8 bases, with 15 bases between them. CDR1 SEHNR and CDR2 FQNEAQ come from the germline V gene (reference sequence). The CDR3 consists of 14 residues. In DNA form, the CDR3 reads TGTGCCAGCAGCCCGATACAGGGACCGGGGGAGCTGTTTTTT. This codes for CASSPIQGPGELFF. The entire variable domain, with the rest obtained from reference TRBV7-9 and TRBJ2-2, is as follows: DTGVSQNPRHKITKRGQNVTFRCDPISEHNRLYWYRQTLGQGPEFLTYFQNEAQLEKSRLLSDRFSAERPKGSFSTLEIQRTEQGDSAMYLCASSPIQGPGELFFGEGSRLTVL.

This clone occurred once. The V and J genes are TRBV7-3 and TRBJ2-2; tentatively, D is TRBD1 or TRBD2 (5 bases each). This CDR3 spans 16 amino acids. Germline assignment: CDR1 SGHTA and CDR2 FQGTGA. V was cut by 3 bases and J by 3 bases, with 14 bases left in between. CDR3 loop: CASSLGPGMDTGELFF. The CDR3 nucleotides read TGTGCCAGCAGCTTGGGGCCCGGGATGGACACCGGGGAGCTGTTTTTT.

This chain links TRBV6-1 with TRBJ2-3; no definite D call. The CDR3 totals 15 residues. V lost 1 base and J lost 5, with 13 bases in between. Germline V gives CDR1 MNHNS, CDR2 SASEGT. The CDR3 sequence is CASSEEGRWRDTQYF. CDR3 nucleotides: TGTGCCAGCAGTGAAGAGGGCAGGTGGAGAGATACGCAGTATTTT.

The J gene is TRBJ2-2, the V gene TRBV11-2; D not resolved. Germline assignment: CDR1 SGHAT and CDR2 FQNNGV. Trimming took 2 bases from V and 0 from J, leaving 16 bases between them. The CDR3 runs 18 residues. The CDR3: CASSLKSSPRSNTGELFF. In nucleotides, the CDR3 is TGTGCCAGCAGCTTAAAGTCATCTCCCCGATCGAACACCGGGGAGCTGTTTTTT.

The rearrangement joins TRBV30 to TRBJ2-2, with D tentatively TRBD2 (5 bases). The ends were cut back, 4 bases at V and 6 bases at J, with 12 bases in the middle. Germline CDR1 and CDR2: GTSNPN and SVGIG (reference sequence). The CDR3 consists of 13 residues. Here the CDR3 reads CAWIASGSGELFF. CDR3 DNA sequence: TGTGCCTGGATTGCTTCGGGATCCGGGGAGCTGTTTTTT.

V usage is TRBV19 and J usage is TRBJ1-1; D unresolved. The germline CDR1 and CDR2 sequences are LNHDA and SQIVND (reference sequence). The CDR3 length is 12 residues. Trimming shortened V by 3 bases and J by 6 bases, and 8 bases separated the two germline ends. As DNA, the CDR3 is TGTGCCAGTAGTATTCTCAACGCTGAAGCTTTCTTT. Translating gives CASSILNAEAFF.

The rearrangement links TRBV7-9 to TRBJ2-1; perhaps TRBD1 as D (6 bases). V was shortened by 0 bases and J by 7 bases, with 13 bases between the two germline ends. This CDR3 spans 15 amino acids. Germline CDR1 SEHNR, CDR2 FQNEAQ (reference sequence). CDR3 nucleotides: TGTGCCAGCAGCTTAGCGAGGGGGAGCCTGAATGAGCAGTTCTTC. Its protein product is CASSLARGSLNEQFF.